This T cell receptor (beta chain) was profiled in a study of blood T cell repertoires in COVID-19. Across the whole study: Acute and convalescent COVID-19 specimens originated in the United States, Italy and Spain. Sources were T cells, B-cell-depleted T cells, or PBMCs; the material itself was cDNA or gDNA.

Authors' processing steps: By means of reference gene primer amplification, nucleated cell counts were estimated. Libraries were prepared by immunoSEQ multiplex PCR; TCRdb keeps only in-frame clonotypes and omits some of them. V and J calls and clone size follow that table, whereas D and trimming were derived from the DNA. Here the sample spans 250,000 to 300,000 clones, 86% being singletons. The receptor was derived from a man aged 18 to 30 with active or convalescent COVID-19. Sequences were obtained from peripheral blood.

The CDR3 loop reads CASSVAPSGRPGTQYF. CDR3 sequence (DNA): TGTGCCAGCAGCGTAGCACCTAGCGGGAGGCCCGGGACCCAGTACTTC. V usage is TRBV9 and J usage is TRBJ2-5; 11 bases are a match to TRBD2. Germline V gives CDR1 SGDLS, CDR2 YYNGEE. Losses at the gene ends were 0 bases for V and 7 bases for J; bases not matched to a gene: 8. This CDR3 region has 16 residues.